This TCR beta chain was observed in a study of T-cell reconstitution after alpha-beta-depleted transplantation in children. This clonotype was recorded many times. Unique molecular identifiers were incorporated during preparation of the TCRbeta library. MiXCR, applied by TCRdb to the PCR reads, yields one record per CDR3 protein. The sample contains about 240,000 distinct CDR3 sequences, about 11% of which appear only once. The CDR3 sequence is 15 residues long. Trimming took 0 bases from V and 4 from J; bases not matched to a gene: 1. Per the germline V gene, CDR1 is MNHNS and CDR2 is SASEGT. The rearrangement uses TRBV6-1 and TRBJ2-1; 9 bases fit TRBD2. The TCR originated in a human donor who donated a stem cell graft to a child with acute lymphoblastic leukemia. The sequencing here drew on PBMCs from the stem cell graft donor, taken from the stem cell graft. CDR3 region: CASSEASGSYNEQFF. Here the CDR3 DNA reads TGTGCCAGCAGTGAAGCTAGCGGGAGTTACAATGAGCAGTTCTTC.